This T cell receptor beta chain was sequenced for a study of cytomegalovirus exposure and HLA in healthy donors. Study conclusions and caveats: The authors excluded some V segments, including TRBV6-2 and TRBV6-3, as indistinguishable.

The junction had 9 bases not matched to a gene; V was cut back by 1 base and J by 6 bases. CDR3 length: 16 residues. Germline-derived CDR1 and CDR2 are SGHRS and YFSETQ. PCR used 60 Vbeta primers and 13 Jbeta primers. The data were produced by immunoSEQ multiplex PCR, yet TCRdb's version contains in-frame clones alone and is incomplete. This sample has some 130,000 clones, with approximately 78% found just once. In regard to this clone: Its antigen is unidentified.

This clonotype was sampled from a female donor in good health and CMV-seronegative. The sample comprised PBMCs. V usage is TRBV5-1 and J usage is TRBJ2-3; TRBD1 agrees at 9 bases. The CDR3 DNA reads as TGCGCCAGCAGCTTGCCGGGACAGGGTCCTTTTGATACGCAGTATTTT. Translated: CASSLPGQGPFDTQYF. The variable domain in full, with the rest retrieved from reference TRBV5-1 and TRBJ2-3, is KAGVTQTPRYLIKTRGQQVTLSCSPISGHRSVSWYQQTPGQGLQFLFEYFSETQRNKGNFPGRFSGRQFSNSRSEMNVSTLELGDSALYLCASSLPGQGPFDTQYFGPGTRLTVL.